The rows below give T cell receptor beta chains drawn from one sample of a study of T cells in Graves' hyperthyroidism and ophthalmopathy. One entry per CDR3 protein results from TCRdb running MiXCR on the multiplex PCR reads. The sample includes around 350,000 distinct CDR3 sequences, 19% of them seen just once. Sequences were obtained from blood. The receptors here all came from a woman in her late teens or twenties with Graves' hyperthyroidism. Each CDR3 is given with its conserved first and last residue. A D gene is named only where the DNA matches it firmly. A row's size may be missing; if present it is once, few, many or a size class.

d_call	v_call	clone_size	j_call	cdr3_nt	cdr3_aa
NA	TRBV13	many	TRBJ1-5	TGTGCCAGCAGCTTAGGCCGGGACTCCACTTTCAATCAGCCCCAGCATTTT	CASSLGRDSTFNQPQHF
NA	TRBV2	many	TRBJ2-7	TGTGCCAGCAGACCGGGGTGGGGGGCCTCCTACGAGCAGTACTTC	CASRPGWGASYEQYF
TRBD2	TRBV11-2	many	TRBJ2-5	TGTGCCAGCAGCTTAGGAACTAGCGGGGGGGCAATGGGGGAGACCCAGTACTTC	CASSLGTSGGAMGETQYF
NA	TRBV4-1	NA	TRBJ2-5	TGCGCCAGCAGCCAAGAGGGGCCGAGAGAGACCCAGTACTTC	CASSQEGPRETQYF
NA	TRBV2	many	TRBJ2-5	TGTGCCAGCAAGGGGCGGATGGGGCAAGAGACCCAGTACTTC	CASKGRMGQETQYF
NA	TRBV2	NA	TRBJ2-5	TGTGCCAGCAGTTCGACGGGTTTCCAGTACTTC	CASSSTGFQYF
NA	TRBV30	many	TRBJ1-1	TGTGCCTTTGTTCCGGGGAACACTGAAGCTTTCTTT	CAFVPGNTEAFF
TRBD2	TRBV6-5	many	TRBJ2-2	TGTGCCAGCAGTTCTCTAGCGGGGGGGGAAACCGGGGAGCTGTTTTTT	CASSSLAGGETGELFF
TRBD1	TRBV12-3/TRBV12-4	NA	TRBJ1-1	TGTGCCAGCGGACAGGCGGGGACTGAAGCTTTCTTT	CASGQAGTEAFF
NA	TRBV20-1	many	TRBJ1-1	TGCAGTGCTCCCTATCTGCGCACTGAAGCTTTCTTT	CSAPYLRTEAFF
TRBD1	TRBV10-3	NA	TRBJ1-1	TGTGCCATCAGTGACCAGGGGGCGGACACTGAAGCTTTCTTT	CAISDQGADTEAFF
NA	TRBV5-1	many	TRBJ1-1	TGCGCCAGCAGCATGGACACCTTGAACACTGAAGCTTTCTTT	CASSMDTLNTEAFF
NA	TRBV20-1	few	TRBJ1-1	TGCAGTGCTCAACAGGGAACTGAAGCTTTCTTT	CSAQQGTEAFF
NA	TRBV6-2/TRBV6-3	many	TRBJ2-4	TGTGCCAGCAGCCTACCGGGGGGCCGCTCCAAAAACATTCAGTACTTC	CASSLPGGRSKNIQYF
NA	TRBV30	NA	TRBJ1-2	TGTGCCTGGCGCCCGTGGGGGGCCGGTGGCTACACCTTC	CAWRPWGAGGYTF
NA	TRBV5-1	many	TRBJ1-2	TGCGCCAGCAGCTTGGGTACCGCCAACTATGGCTACACCTTC	CASSLGTANYGYTF
NA	TRBV10-3	few	TRBJ2-7	TGTGCCATCAGTGACCACACCGCACACGATAGCTCCTACGAGCAGTACTTC	CAISDHTAHDSSYEQYF
TRBD2	TRBV20-1	many	TRBJ2-5	TGCAGTGCTAGAGATAATGGGCAGATTCGGACTAGCGGGGGGCCCCAAGAGACCCAGTACTTC	CSARDNGQIRTSGGPQETQYF
TRBD1	TRBV18	few	TRBJ2-2	TGTGCCAGCTCACACACGACAGGGTCGCGCACCGGGGAGCTGTTTTTT	CASSHTTGSRTGELFF
NA	TRBV18	NA	TRBJ1-1	TGTGCCAGCTCACCCAGAGAAGGTCATTTTGAAGCTTTCTTT	CASSPREGHFEAFF
NA	TRBV2	many	TRBJ2-2	TGTGCCAGCAATTTTGAGAACACCGGGGAGCTGTTTTTT	CASNFENTGELFF
TRBD1	TRBV13	many	TRBJ2-7	TGTGCCAGCAGCTCCGGACAGGGGGCCTACGAGCAGTACTTC	CASSSGQGAYEQYF
TRBD1	TRBV6-4	NA	TRBJ1-5	TGTGCCAGCAGTGTCGGGACAGGGGTTTACAATCAGCCCCAGCATTTT	CASSVGTGVYNQPQHF
NA	TRBV14	many	TRBJ1-1	TGTGCCAGCAGCCGCTACAGTGGACAGCTGAACACTGAAGCTTTCTTT	CASSRYSGQLNTEAFF
NA	TRBV6-5	many	TRBJ1-5	TGTGCCAGCAGCAGGACAGCTTATCAGCCCCAGCATTTT	CASSRTAYQPQHF
NA	TRBV11-2	many	TRBJ2-2	TGTGCCAGCAGCCGTCGTCAGGCCGGGGAGCTGTTTTTT	CASSRRQAGELFF
TRBD1	TRBV6-5	many	TRBJ1-1	TGTGCCAGCAGTTACTCGAGTACAGGGGGCTTTGGAGCTTTCTTT	CASSYSSTGGFGAFF
NA	TRBV15	many	TRBJ1-2	TGTGCCACCAGCAATCAGGGGAGCTATGGCTACACCTTC	CATSNQGSYGYTF
NA	TRBV6-2/TRBV6-3	many	TRBJ1-5	TGTGCCAGCAGCGCCCGCGGGGGTGGCAATCAGCCCCAGCATTTT	CASSARGGGNQPQHF
TRBD2	TRBV6-1	few	TRBJ2-7	TGTGCCAGCAGTGGAGGGGGGACTAGCGGGACGGGGGAGCAGTACTTC	CASSGGGTSGTGEQYF
TRBD1	TRBV28	many	TRBJ1-2	TGTGCCAGCAGCCCGGCGACAGGGAACTATGGCTACACCTTC	CASSPATGNYGYTF
TRBD1	TRBV28	many	TRBJ1-2	TGTGCCAGCACTAGACAGGGGGCAGGGTATGGCTACACCTTC	CASTRQGAGYGYTF
NA	TRBV19	many	TRBJ2-7	TGTGCCACCGTAGGGCCGGGCGCCTACGAGCAGTACTTC	CATVGPGAYEQYF
TRBD1	TRBV7-3	many	TRBJ1-2	TGTGCCAGCAGCTTAGGGACAGGGAATAACTATGGCTACACCTTC	CASSLGTGNNYGYTF
TRBD1	TRBV19	many	TRBJ2-2	TGTGCCAGTAGTATAGCCGGACAGGGATCCGGGGAGCTGTTTTTT	CASSIAGQGSGELFF
NA	TRBV6-5	NA	TRBJ1-2	TGTGCCAGCAGTTTGCGGGTAACCACCTCTAACTATGGCTACACCTTC	CASSLRVTTSNYGYTF
TRBD1	TRBV20-1	many	TRBJ1-2	TGCAGTGCTAGCGCTTATCAGACAGGGCATCGCGGCTACACCTTC	CSASAYQTGHRGYTF